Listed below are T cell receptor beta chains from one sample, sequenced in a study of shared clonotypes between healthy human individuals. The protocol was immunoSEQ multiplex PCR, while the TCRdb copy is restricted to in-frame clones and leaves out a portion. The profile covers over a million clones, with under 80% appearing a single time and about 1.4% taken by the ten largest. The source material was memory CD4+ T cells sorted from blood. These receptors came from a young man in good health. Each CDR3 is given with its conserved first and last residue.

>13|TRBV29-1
CSARDGSNTEAFF
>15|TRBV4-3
CASSQDSLAKNIQYF
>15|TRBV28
CASSLGGASSYEQYF
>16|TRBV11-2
CASSLDSSGTGNGYTF
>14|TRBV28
CASTSTGAPNTQYF
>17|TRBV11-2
CASSLAPWGGGNGELFF
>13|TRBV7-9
CATGQGSNQPQHF
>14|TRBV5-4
CASSRPGTGAHPIF
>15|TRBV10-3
CAISELDRGRGGYTF
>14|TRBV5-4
CASSLATDGNTIYF
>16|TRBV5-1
CASSLRLAGNTGELFF
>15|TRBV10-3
CAISGGLAGPDTQYF
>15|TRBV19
CASSTDRGLNTEAFF
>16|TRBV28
CASSTTSGGLPYEQYF
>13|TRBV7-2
CASNLPGMDHEFF
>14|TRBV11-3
CASSQTGVGNTIYF
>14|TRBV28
CASRRTSGYNEQFF
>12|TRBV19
CASTSTYNEQFF
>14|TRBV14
CASSRGLITGELFF
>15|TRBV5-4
CASSSQGAGNSPLHF
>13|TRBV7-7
CASSSGPTGELFF
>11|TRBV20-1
CSARKGTEAFF
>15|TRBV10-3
CAISDRTSDTDTQYF
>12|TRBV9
CASSVDGGEQFF
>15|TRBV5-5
CASSRGTGGLEKLFF
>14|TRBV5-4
CASSLAGGGQPQHF
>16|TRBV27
CASSSGEGSYNSPLHF
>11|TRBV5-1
CASRSSDTQYF
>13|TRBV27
CASTGTPSEGYTF
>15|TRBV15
CATSRGIEPYLELFF
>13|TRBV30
CACNSDVNQPQHF
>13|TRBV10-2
CASSRGVNYGYTF
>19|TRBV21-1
CASSPRRGLGTFSNQPQHF
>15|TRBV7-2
CASSFAGMSTDTQYF
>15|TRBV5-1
CASSLAGWGNQPQHF
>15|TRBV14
CASSQRTGTGNTIYF
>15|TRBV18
CASSPGQPDNTEAFF
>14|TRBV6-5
CASRQARVPGELFF
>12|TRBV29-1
CSVVIQGTEAFF
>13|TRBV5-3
CARSSGGPWEQYF
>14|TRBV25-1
CASSNSGGRNEQFF
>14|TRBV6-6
CASRLAGVYNEQFF
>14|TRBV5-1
CASSLGLAGAEQYF
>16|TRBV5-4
CASTPRSGGPADTQYF
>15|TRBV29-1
CSARGTSGRTGELFF
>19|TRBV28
CASSLRSGTSGGFQETQYF
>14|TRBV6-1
CASSEQGGPYEQYF
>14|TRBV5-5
CASSFSEISYEQYF
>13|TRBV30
CAYEGDSNTEAFF
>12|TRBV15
CATSRDWQGQYF
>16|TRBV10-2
CASSRGSLGDNSPLHF
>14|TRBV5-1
CASSPGRDGTEAFF
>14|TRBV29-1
CSVGVGSSGNTIYF
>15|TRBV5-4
CASSSPGTGENEQYF
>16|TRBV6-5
CASSLGALPPENEQFF